The clone carrying this T cell receptor beta chain was recorded many times. Its antigen is undetermined. This sample is part of a study of T-cell reconstitution after alpha-beta-depleted transplantation in children. Findings and caveats of the study: Newly produced T cells mostly accounted for T-cell counts and diversity one year post-transplant.

This CDR3 is built from 14 residues. Germline lookup yields CDR1 SQVTM and CDR2 ANQGSEA. V dropped 3 bases and J dropped 6; count of bases not matched to a gene: 10. Preparing the TCRbeta library involved the use of unique molecular identifiers. TCRdb passed the PCR reads through MiXCR, listing each CDR3 protein once. Seen here are over 150,000 distinct CDR3 sequences, approximately 6.3% observed once, and the top ten hold just over 5.5%. V and J are TRBV29-1 and TRBJ1-1, with TRBD1 identical over 7 bases. The receptor's source is a boy aged 2 to 10 with acute lymphoblastic leukemia, due to receive a stem cell transplant. The specimen was PBMCs, collected before TCRalphabeta/CD19-depleted stem cell transplant. The CDR3 sequence is CSVEGTEAKPEAFF. The CDR3 DNA reads as TGCAGCGTTGAGGGGACAGAGGCGAAACCTGAAGCTTTCTTT.